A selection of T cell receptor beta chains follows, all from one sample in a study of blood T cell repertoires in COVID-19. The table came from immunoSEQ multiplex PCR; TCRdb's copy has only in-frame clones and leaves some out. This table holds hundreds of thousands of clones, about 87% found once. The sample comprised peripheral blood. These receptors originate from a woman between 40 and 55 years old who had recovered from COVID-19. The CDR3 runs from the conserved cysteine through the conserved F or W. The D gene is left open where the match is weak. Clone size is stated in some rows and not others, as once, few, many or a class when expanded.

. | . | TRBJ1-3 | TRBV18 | TGTGCCAGCTCCCCGGCGGGTTCTGGAAACACCATATATTTT | CASSPAGSGNTIYF
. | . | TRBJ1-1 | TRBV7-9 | TGTGCCAGCAGCTTATACACAGGGTCAAGTGAGGCTTTCTTT | CASSLYTGSSEAFF
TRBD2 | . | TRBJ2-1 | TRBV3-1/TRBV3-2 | TGCAAGGGAATAGCGGGGGCTCCCCCCTACAATGAGCAGTTCTTC | CKGIAGAPPYNEQFF
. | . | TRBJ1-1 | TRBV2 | TGTGCCAGCAGTGTGGAGTCAAAGTACACTGAAGCTTTCTTT | CASSVESKYTEAFF
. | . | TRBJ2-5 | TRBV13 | TGTGCCAGCAGTTACAAACCCAGGGGCCCACAAGAGACCCAGTACTTC | CASSYKPRGPQETQYF
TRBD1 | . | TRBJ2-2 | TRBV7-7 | TGTGCCAGCAGCTCAAGGACAGGGGCGAACACCGGGGAGCTGTTTTTT | CASSSRTGANTGELFF
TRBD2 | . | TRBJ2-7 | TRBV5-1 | TGCGCCAGCAGCTCCCAGACTAGCGGGGGGCTCAGCTCCTACGAGCAGTACTTC | CASSSQTSGGLSSYEQYF
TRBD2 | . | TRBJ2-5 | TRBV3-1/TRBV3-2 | TGTGCCAGCAGCCAAAATGGGGGGGAAGAGACCCAGTACTTC | CASSQNGGEETQYF
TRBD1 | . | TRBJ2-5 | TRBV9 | TGTGCCAGCAGCGTAGCTACAGGGGCTTTCCAAGAGACCCAGTACTTC | CASSVATGAFQETQYF
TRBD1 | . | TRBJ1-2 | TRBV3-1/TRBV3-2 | TGTGCCAGCAGCCAAGAGGGAAACAGGGGCTATGGCTACACCTTC | CASSQEGNRGYGYTF
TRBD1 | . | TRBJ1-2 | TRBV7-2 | TGTGCCAGCAGCTTAAGTATAAGACAGGGGCATGGCTACACCTTC | CASSLSIRQGHGYTF
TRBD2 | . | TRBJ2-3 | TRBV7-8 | TGTGCCAGCAGCTTAGGACTAGCGGGGGCGCTAATTTTAGATACGCAGTATTTT | CASSLGLAGALILDTQYF
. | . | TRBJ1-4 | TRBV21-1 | TGTGCCAGCAGCCCCCAGGTTAGGGGACAGGGGGTGTTGGCAACTAATGAAAAACTGTTTTTT | CASSPQVRGQGVLATNEKLFF
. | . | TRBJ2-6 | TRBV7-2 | TGTGCCAGCAGCTTAGGGGAGAGCTCTGGGGCCAACGTCCTGACTTTC | CASSLGESSGANVLTF
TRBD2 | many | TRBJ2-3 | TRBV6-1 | TGTGCCAGCAGTGAAAGCGGGGGGGCCGCGGATACGCAGTATTTT | CASSESGGAADTQYF
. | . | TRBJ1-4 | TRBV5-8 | TGTGCCAGCAGCTTGAGCTTAGGAGGCAGCCGGGCTAATGAAAAACTGTTTTTT | CASSLSLGGSRANEKLFF
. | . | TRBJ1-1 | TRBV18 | TGTGCCAGCTCACCGCCAGGGTCCCCTGAAGCTTTCTTT | CASSPPGSPEAFF
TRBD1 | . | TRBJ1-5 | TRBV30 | TGTGCTTGCGGGACAGGGGGATCGGGGGGGCCCCAGCATTTT | CACGTGGSGGPQHF
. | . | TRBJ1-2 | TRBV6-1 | TGTGCCAGCAGTGATCGAAGGGGAATCCTTAAGTATGGCTACACCTTC | CASSDRRGILKYGYTF
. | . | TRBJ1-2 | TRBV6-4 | TGTGCCAGCAGTTCCCCCACGGGGGGCTACACCTTC | CASSSPTGGYTF
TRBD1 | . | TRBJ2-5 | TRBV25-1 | TGTGCCAGCAGTGAATTAGGACAGGGCAAAGGGGAGACCCAGTACTTC | CASSELGQGKGETQYF
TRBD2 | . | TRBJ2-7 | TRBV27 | TGTGCCAGCAGTTTTTCGACTAGCGGGGGGGCGGAGCAGTACTTC | CASSFSTSGGAEQYF
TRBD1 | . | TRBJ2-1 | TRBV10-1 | TGCGCCAGCAGTGCCCACGGGACAGGGTTTCATGAGCAGTTCTTC | CASSAHGTGFHEQFF
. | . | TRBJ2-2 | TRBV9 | TGTGCCAGCAGCGTAATGAGCCTCCGTACTGGGGAGCTGTTTTTT | CASSVMSLRTGELFF
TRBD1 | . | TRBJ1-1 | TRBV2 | TGTGCCAGCAGTCGGGACAGCAAGGAAGCTTTCTTT | CASSRDSKEAFF
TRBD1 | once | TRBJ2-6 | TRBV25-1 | TGTGCCAGCAGTGCCCCACAGGGGAAGGGGGCCAACGTCCTGACTTTC | CASSAPQGKGANVLTF
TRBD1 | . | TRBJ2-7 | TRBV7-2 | TGTGCCAGCAGGGACAGGGGCGTGAGGGAGCAGTACTTC | CASRDRGVREQYF
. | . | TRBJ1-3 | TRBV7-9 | TGTGCCAGCAGCTTTCCCGGGGGGGCCGAAGGTGGAAACACCATATATTTT | CASSFPGGAEGGNTIYF
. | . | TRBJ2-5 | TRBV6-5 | TGTGCCAGCAGTTATTATGGGGGGGCCGGGGAGACCCAGTACTTC | CASSYYGGAGETQYF
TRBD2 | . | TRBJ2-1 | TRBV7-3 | TGTGCCAGCAGCCCGCCGGAGCGGGGGGCCGGGGGGAATGAGCAGTTCTTC | CASSPPERGAGGNEQFF
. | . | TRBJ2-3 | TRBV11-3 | TGTGCCAGCAGCTTATCTTCTGAGGGCGGTGCGCAGTATTTT | CASSLSSEGGAQYF
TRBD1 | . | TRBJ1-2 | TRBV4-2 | TGTGCCAGCAGCCCGGACAGGGGGCATGGCTACACCTTC | CASSPDRGHGYTF
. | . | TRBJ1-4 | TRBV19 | TGTGCCAGTAGTATAGATCCCCGGGTCAAGGAAAAACTGTTTTTT | CASSIDPRVKEKLFF